This TCR beta chain was sequenced for a study of T-cell reconstitution after alpha-beta-depleted transplantation in children. Unique molecular identifiers were used to barcode this TCRbeta library. One entry per CDR3 protein, called by TCRdb with MiXCR from the PCR reads. The sample records 500,000 or so distinct CDR3 sequences, approximately 30% being singletons. This CDR3 spans 13 amino acids. V dropped 6 bases and J dropped 4 bases, with 9 bases sitting between them. There are a few counts of this clonotype. This rearrangement joins TRBV12-3 or TRBV12-4 to TRBJ1-4; D unclear. The sequences come from PBMCs from the stem cell graft donor, collected from the stem cell graft. This receptor was identified in a human donor who donated a stem cell graft to a child with aplastic anemia. The CDR3 bases are TGTGCCAGCAGGAGGACGGTTAATGAAAAACTGTTTTTT. Translated: CASRRTVNEKLFF.